This T cell receptor beta chain is from a study of cytomegalovirus exposure and HLA in healthy donors. The CDR3 has 16 amino acids. Trimming left V 1 base short and J 0 bases short, with 9 bases between. Germline CDR1 reads MDHEN; CDR2 reads SYDVKM. This clone was counted only a few times. The antigen is not known. Points from the study as a whole: A previous analysis found most TCR beta V segments productive roughly 87% or roughly 30% of the time. Prediction of most subjects' HLA-A and HLA-B alleles by TCR beta sequences was reportedly accurate. An analysis was carried out later, and it reportedly showed fewer N-insertions in an Asian-associated ancestry cluster than the 666-donor mean.

Donors consisted of healthy bone marrow donors. The PCR contained 60 Vbeta and 13 Jbeta primers. Clones were sequenced by immunoSEQ multiplex PCR, and TCRdb holds only the in-frame ones, with some missing. The sample records about 98,000 clones, under 70% being singletons. Sample: PBMCs. This receptor was obtained from a man between 50 and 59 years old in good health and CMV-seronegative. The rearrangement uses TRBV28 and TRBJ2-2; D is unresolved. In DNA form, the CDR3 reads TGTGCCAGCAGTTTATTTCAGAATTCGAACACCGGGGAGCTGTTTTTT. It specifies CASSLFQNSNTGELFF.